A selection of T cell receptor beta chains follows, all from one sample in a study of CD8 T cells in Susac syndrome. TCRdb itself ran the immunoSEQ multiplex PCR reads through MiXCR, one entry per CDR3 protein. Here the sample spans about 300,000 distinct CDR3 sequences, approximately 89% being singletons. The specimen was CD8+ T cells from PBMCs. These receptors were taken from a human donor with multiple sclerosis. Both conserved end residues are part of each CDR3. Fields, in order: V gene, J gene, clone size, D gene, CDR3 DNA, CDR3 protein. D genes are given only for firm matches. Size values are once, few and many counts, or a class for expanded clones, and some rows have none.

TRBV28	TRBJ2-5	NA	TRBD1	TGTGCCAGCAGCCCCGACAGGGAAAGTTCAGAGACCCAGTACTTC	CASSPDRESSETQYF
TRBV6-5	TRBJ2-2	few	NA	TGTGCCAGCTCCCGGGTCGAGACCGGGGAGTTGTTTTTT	CASSRVETGELFF
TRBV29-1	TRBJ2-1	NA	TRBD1	TGCAGCGTAGAACTACGCGGACAGGGGGCGTCCAATGAGCAGTTCTTC	CSVELRGQGASNEQFF
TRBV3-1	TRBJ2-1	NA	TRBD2	TGTGCCAGCAGCCAAGAAGGACTAGCGGGAAACTACAATGAGCAGTTCTTC	CASSQEGLAGNYNEQFF
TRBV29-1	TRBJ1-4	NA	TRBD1	TGCAGCTTCAGGACAGGCACTAATGAAAAACTGTTTTTT	CSFRTGTNEKLFF
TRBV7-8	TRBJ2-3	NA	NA	TGTGCCAGCAGCTCCCCGGGGGAAGGGAGTACAGATACGCAGTATTTT	CASSSPGEGSTDTQYF
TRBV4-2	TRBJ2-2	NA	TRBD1	TGTGCCAGCAGCCAAGAGACAGGGACGAACACCGGGGAGCTGTTTTTT	CASSQETGTNTGELFF
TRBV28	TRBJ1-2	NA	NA	TGTGCCAGCAGTTCCCGACTGGAGTATGGCTACACCTTC	CASSSRLEYGYTF
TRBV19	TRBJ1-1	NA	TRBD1	TGTGCCAGTAGTTTGGGACAGGAAGAGACTGAAGCTTTCTTT	CASSLGQEETEAFF
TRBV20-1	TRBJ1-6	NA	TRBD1	TGCAGTGCCTCGGACAGGGATAATTCACCCCTCCACTTT	CSASDRDNSPLHF
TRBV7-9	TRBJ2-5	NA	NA	TGTGCCAGCAGCCCCGACGTGGAGACCCAGTACTTC	CASSPDVETQYF
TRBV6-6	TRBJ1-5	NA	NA	TGTGCCAGCAGTTACGAGAGACAACAGCCCCAGCATTTT	CASSYERQQPQHF
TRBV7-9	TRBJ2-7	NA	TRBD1	TGTGCCAGCAGTCTTACGGGACAGAGGGCCGAGCAGTACTTC	CASSLTGQRAEQYF
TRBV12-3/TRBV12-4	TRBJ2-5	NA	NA	TGTGCCAGCAGGGGATGGAGAAGGGACCAAGAGACCCAGTACTTC	CASRGWRRDQETQYF
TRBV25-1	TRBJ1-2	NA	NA	TGTGCCAGCAGGACCGGTTTCCCCTCTGGCTACACCTTC	CASRTGFPSGYTF
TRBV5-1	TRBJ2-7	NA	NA	TGCGCCAGCAGCTTCGGTAGCGGCCCAGGCGAGCAGTACTTC	CASSFGSGPGEQYF
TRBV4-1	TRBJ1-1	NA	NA	TGCGCCAGCAGCCATTCTCCTAGAGGGAACACTGAAGCTTTCTTT	CASSHSPRGNTEAFF
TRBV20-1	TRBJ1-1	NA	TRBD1	TGCAGTGCTAGGGGCCTGACAGGGGATACTGAAGCTTTCTTT	CSARGLTGDTEAFF
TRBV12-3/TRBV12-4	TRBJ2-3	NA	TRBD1	TGTGCCAGCAGTGAGGGACAGGACGGGGATACGCAGTATTTT	CASSEGQDGDTQYF
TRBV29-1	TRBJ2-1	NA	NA	TGCAGCGGTGGTTGGGGCCCTTACAATGAGCAGTTCTTC	CSGGWGPYNEQFF
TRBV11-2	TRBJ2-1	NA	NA	TGTGCCAGCAGCTTAATGGGTACGTACAATGAGCAGTTCTTC	CASSLMGTYNEQFF
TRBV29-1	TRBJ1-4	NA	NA	TGCAGCGTTGAGATCGACAAAGCAGGAAATGAAAAACTGTTTTTT	CSVEIDKAGNEKLFF
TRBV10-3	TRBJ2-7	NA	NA	TGTGCCATCAGCACTACCTCCGGGACTTCGTCCTACGAGCAGTACTTC	CAISTTSGTSSYEQYF
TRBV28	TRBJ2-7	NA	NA	TGTGCCAGCACCGCGAACAGGATCCTCTACGAGCAGTACTTC	CASTANRILYEQYF
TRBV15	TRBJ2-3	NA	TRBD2	TGTGCCACCAGCAGAGGAACTAGCGGAGGAGATACGCAGTATTTT	CATSRGTSGGDTQYF
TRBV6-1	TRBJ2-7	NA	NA	TGTGCCAGCAGTCCTCCCAGGGGCGGTACCTACGAGCAGTACTTC	CASSPPRGGTYEQYF
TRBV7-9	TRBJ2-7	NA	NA	TGTGCCAGCAGCCTAGGGCGGCCCGGTGGTTACGAGCAGTACTTC	CASSLGRPGGYEQYF
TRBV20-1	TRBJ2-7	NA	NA	TGCAGTGCTACCATAATCTACGAGCAGTACTTC	CSATIIYEQYF
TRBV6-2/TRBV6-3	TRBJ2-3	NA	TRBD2	TGTGCCAGCAGCTACGGGGGACTAGGGACAGATACGCAGTATTTT	CASSYGGLGTDTQYF
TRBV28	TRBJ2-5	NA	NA	TGTGCCAGCAGTTTTCGTGGAGAGACCCAGTACTTC	CASSFRGETQYF
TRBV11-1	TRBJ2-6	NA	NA	TGTGCCAGCAGCCAGGACATCTCTGGGGCCAACGTCCTGACTTTC	CASSQDISGANVLTF
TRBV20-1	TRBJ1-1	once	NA	TGCAGTGCGATATGGACTGAAGCTTTCTTT	CSAIWTEAFF
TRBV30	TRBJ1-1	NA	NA	TGTGCCTGGACCCCCCTCGGGGCAGGGTTTACTGAAGCTTTCTTT	CAWTPLGAGFTEAFF